The T cell receptor beta chain described here comes from a study of Tregs in tolerant kidney transplant recipients. General observations from the study: Findings come from small patient numbers and require larger validation.

As concerns this clone: Its specificity is not known.

Assay: immunoSEQ multiplex PCR; the TCRdb copy retains only in-frame clones and omits some. The sample records under 300,000 clones, about 86% being singletons. The trim removed 2 bases at V and 6 bases at J, leaving 5 bases unmatched. CDR3 length: 15 amino acids. The germline V gene encodes CDR1 MGHRA and CDR2 YSYEKL. The specimen was CD4+ T cells from blood. The sequence came from a human donor in good health. This sequence joins TRBV4-1 and TRBJ1-4, with TRBD1 matching 8 bases. CDR3 in amino acids: CASSQTGTGDEKLFF. For the CDR3, the DNA is TGCGCCAGCAGCCAAACCGGGACAGGTGATGAAAAACTGTTTTTT.